This T cell receptor beta chain is from a study of Ad26.COV2.S vaccination and SARS-CoV-2 variants. TCRdb's copy holds only in-frame clones and misses some; the assay was immunoSEQ multiplex PCR. The profile shows roughly 300,000 clones, 75% to 90% of them singletons. V was clipped by 5 bases and J by 9 bases, with 17 bases between them. In germline, CDR1 is MDHEN, CDR2 SYDVKM. There are 14 residues in the CDR3. Treatment specified: roughly 18 received Ad26.COV2.S at low or high dose, single or two shots; about 5 received placebo; per-sample allocation not given. Sampling happened 63 days after the first vaccine or placebo injection.

This specimen consisted of peripheral blood, obtained in a trial of Ad26.COV2.S vaccine versus placebo. The receptor was isolated from a person between 18 and 59 years old who received the Ad26.COV2.S COVID-19 vaccine or a placebo. This chain connects TRBV28 to TRBJ1-5, with D possibly TRBD1 on 5 matching bases. CDR3 sequence (DNA): TGTGCCAGCAGTCGGCAGGGTGTGGGCTCGCCCCAGCATTTT. This gives the protein CASSRQGVGSPQHF.